This TCR beta chain was documented in a study of identical twins (dated by TCRdb to 2015 to 2016). About the investigation overall: To test whether fetal clonotypes persist, the study used deep sequencing on TCR alpha and beta repertoires from monozygotic twins, unrelated adults of various ages, and cord blood. Replicate twin experiments were performed at different times using different library preparation protocols to rule out contamination. The study at large found these results: Out-of-frame TCR alpha sharing in monozygotic twins was systematically underestimated by recombination models, whereas sharing between unrelated individuals was in agreement with the recombination models. Abundant cord blood beta clonotypes carried fewer insertions; young adult naive repertoires showed a weaker similar trend, while memory repertoires showed none. Invariant T cells such as MAIT and iNKT could partly confound zero-insertion analyses, though diverse VJ usage argued against this for most clonotypes. Excess twin sharing in beta out-of-frame sequences was weaker because fewer shared sequences lowered the signal-to-noise ratio. Because the same donors could not be followed over many years, the conclusions relied on cross-sectional statistical analysis. Out-of-frame TCR alpha sequences shared between twins showed an excess of low generation-probability sequences compared with coincidental sharing between unrelated individuals.

The CDR3 starts with the cysteine, ends with the phenylalanine, and has 15 residues. Only the CDR3 part of the read is kept: 45 bases, read in frame from the first base. V is cut back by 5 bases and J by 4 bases, with 3 bases in the junction unmatched. From a lookup of the germline V gene, CDR1 and CDR2 are KGHDR and SFDVKD. As regards this clonotype: The antigen this receptor binds is unknown. Base qualities were left out, and no much larger clone turns up one base away.

Library prep was done by 5' RACE. Sequenced using an Illumina HiSeq 2000. A universal primer binding site was added through template switching, and the final cDNA carried a unique molecular identifier so that TCR cDNA molecules could be counted accurately. First-strand cDNA for TCR alpha and beta chains was synthesized from specific primers in the conserved constant-segment region. To control for contamination, every cDNA library carried two barcodes: a SMART-Mk sample barcode plus Illumina barcodes. TruSeq adapter sequences, together with Illumina sample barcodes, were added in two successive PCR steps. The TCR alpha and beta cDNA libraries were sequenced on the Illumina HiSeq platform using custom primers. On the authors' methods: MiGEC was used to process raw reads and extract unique molecular identifiers, and MiXCR was used to find CDR3 positions. Recombination models were inferred per individual with the repgenHMM and IGoR tools using an EM algorithm. Shared clonotypes were analyzed with the tcR package in R, and sharing was normalized by the product of cloneset sizes. To study raw recombination free of thymic and clonal selection effects, out-of-frame nonproductive sequences were analyzed. Through fastp at Q25 and MiXCR, TCRdb rebuilt clones from the public reads, retaining in-frame beta chains. A single entry per CDR3 protein holds the most common genes and DNA from its merged rows. V and J calls and clone size were set by TCRdb, not the authors. Present in this sample are about 530,000 distinct CDR3 sequences, around 15% of which were seen just once. The top ten clones comprise less than 0.5% of the sample.

Only healthy Caucasian donors were included. The twin cohort comprised three pairs of female monozygotic twins, all aged roughly 18 to 30 years. Positive isolation kits from Invitrogen were used to isolate the CD4+ and CD8+ T cell populations. A further study also used this sample, focusing on yellow fever vaccine responses in identical twins. From the second report: The authors reported that the T cell response to vaccination in identical twins appeared partly convergent and partly personalized. In identical twins, the study followed T cell clones that responded to the vaccine with precision.

Sequences were obtained from CD4+ T cells sorted from blood. The sequence is built from TRBV24-1 and TRBJ2-3, with 12 middle bases fitting TRBD2. This receptor was identified in a woman aged 18-29 years in good health. The CDR3 reads CATSVASGGADTQYF. At the DNA level, the sequence is TGTGCCACCAGTGTGGCTAGCGGGGGGGCAGATACGCAGTATTTT.